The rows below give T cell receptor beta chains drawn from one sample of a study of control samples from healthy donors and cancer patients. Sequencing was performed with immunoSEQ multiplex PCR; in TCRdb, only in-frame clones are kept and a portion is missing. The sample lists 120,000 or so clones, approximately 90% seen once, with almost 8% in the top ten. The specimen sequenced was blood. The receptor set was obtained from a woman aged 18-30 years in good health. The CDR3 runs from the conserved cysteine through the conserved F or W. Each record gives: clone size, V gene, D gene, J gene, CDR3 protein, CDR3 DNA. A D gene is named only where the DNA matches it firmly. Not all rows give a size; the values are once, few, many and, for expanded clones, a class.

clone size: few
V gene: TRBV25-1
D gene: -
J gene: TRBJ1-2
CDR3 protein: CASSEWGRGRNTNYGYTF
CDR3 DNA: TGTGCCAGCAGTGAATGGGGCCGAGGGAGGAACACTAACTATGGCTACACCTTC

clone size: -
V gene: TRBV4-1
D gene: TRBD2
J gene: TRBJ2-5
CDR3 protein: CASRLTGLALETQYF
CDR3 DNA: TGCGCCAGCAGACTGACAGGACTAGCGTTAGAGACCCAGTACTTC

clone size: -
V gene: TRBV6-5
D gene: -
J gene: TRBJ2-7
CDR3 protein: CASSPTILAGEQYF
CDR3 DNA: TGTGCCAGCAGTCCTACTATACTAGCAGGCGAGCAGTACTTC

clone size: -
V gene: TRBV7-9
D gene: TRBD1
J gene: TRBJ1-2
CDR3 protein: CASSSGIIGTGDNNYGYTF
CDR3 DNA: TGTGCCAGCAGCTCCGGTATCATCGGGACAGGGGATAATAACTATGGCTACACCTTC

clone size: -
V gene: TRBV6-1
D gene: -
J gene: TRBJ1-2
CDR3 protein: CASSERAGESYGYTF
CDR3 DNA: TGTGCCAGCAGTGAAAGGGCAGGGGAGAGCTATGGCTACACCTTC

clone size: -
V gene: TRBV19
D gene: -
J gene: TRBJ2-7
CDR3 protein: CASSIVSRSGRQTRDLGEQYF
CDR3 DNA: TGTGCCAGTAGTATAGTCAGTCGGTCGGGACGTCAGACTAGGGACCTCGGGGAGCAGTACTTC

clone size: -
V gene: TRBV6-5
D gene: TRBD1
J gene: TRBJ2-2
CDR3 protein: CASTSGTGRAGELFF
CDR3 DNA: TGTGCCAGCACTTCCGGGACAGGGAGGGCCGGGGAGCTGTTTTTT

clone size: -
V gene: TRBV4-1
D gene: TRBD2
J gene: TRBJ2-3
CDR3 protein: CASSQDGGTSTQYF
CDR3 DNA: TGCGCCAGCAGCCAAGACGGAGGGACTAGCACGCAGTATTTT

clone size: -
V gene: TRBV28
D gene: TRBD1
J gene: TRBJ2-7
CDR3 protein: CASRVQGVSYEQYF
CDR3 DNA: TGTGCCAGCAGGGTTCAGGGGGTAAGCTACGAGCAGTACTTC

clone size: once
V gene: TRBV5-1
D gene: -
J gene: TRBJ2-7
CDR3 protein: CASSSGTGSYEQYF
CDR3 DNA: TGCGCCAGCAGTTCCGGGACCGGCTCCTACGAGCAGTACTTC

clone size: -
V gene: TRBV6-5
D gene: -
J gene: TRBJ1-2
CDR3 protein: CASSYSSALNYGYTF
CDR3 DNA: TGTGCCAGCAGTTACTCGTCGGCATTGAACTATGGCTACACCTTC

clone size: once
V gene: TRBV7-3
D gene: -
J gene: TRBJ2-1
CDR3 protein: CASSLMGGNPYNEQFF
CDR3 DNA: TGTGCCAGCAGCTTAATGGGGGGAAACCCCTACAATGAGCAGTTCTTC

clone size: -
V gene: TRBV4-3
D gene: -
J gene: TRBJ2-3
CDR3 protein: CASSQEAGPTDTQYF
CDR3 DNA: TGCGCCAGCAGCCAAGAGGCGGGTCCCACAGATACGCAGTATTTT

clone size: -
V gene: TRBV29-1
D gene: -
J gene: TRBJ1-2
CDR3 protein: CSVEGEVYGYTF
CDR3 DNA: TGCAGCGTTGAAGGGGAGGTCTATGGCTACACCTTC

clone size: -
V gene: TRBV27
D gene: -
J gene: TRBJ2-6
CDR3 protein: CASSLTTSGANVLTF
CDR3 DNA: TGTGCCAGCAGTTTGACGACCTCTGGGGCCAACGTCCTGACTTTC

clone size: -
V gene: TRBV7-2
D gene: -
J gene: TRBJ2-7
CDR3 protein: CASSFGTRTYEQYF
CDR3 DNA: TGTGCCAGCAGCTTCGGGACACGAACCTACGAGCAGTACTTC

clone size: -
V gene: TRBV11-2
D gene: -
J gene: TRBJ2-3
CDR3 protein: CASSLGVLARGTDTQYF
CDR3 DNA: TGTGCCAGCAGCTTAGGGGTGCTAGCGAGAGGCACAGATACGCAGTATTTT

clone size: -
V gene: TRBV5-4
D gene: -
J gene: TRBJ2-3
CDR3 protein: CASAPRGTRTDTQYF
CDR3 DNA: TGTGCCAGCGCTCCCCGAGGTACCCGCACAGATACGCAGTATTTT

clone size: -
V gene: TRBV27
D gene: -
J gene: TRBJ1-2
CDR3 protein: CASSLTIYSAANYGYTF
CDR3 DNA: TGTGCCAGCAGTTTAACGATATACTCGGCAGCGAACTATGGCTACACCTTC

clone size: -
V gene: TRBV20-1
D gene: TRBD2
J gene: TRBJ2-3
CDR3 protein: CSASRGGSDTQYF
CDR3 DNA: TGCAGTGCTAGTCGGGGAGGGTCAGATACGCAGTATTTT

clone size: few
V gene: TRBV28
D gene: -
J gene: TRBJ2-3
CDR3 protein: CASSIGAGADTQYF
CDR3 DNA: TGTGCCAGCAGCATTGGGGCTGGGGCAGATACGCAGTATTTT

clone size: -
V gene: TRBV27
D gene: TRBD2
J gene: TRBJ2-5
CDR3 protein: CASSRLLRGEQETQYF
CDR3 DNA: TGTGCCAGCAGTCGGCTTTTGCGGGGGGAACAAGAGACCCAGTACTTC